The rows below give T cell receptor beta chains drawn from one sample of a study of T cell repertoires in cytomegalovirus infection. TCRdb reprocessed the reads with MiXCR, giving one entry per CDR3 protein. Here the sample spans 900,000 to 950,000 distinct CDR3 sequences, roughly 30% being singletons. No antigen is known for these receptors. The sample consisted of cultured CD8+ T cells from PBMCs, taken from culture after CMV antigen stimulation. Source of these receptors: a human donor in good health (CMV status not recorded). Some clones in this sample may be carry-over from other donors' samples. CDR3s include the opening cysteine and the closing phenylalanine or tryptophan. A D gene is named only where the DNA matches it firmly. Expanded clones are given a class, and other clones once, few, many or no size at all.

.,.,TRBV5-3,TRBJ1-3,CARSLTWNSGNTIYF,TGTGCCAGAAGCTTGACGTGGAACTCTGGAAACACCATATATTTT
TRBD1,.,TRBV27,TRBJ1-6,CASSLDRAMVNSPLHF,TGTGCCAGCAGTTTGGACAGGGCCATGGTGAATTCACCCCTCCACTTT
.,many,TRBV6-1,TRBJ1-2,CASRTANYGYTF,TGTGCCAGCAGGACTGCAAACTATGGCTACACCTTC
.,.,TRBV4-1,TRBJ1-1,CASSQGRGTAGTEAFF,TGCGCCAGCAGCCAAGGGAGGGGGACGGCGGGCACTGAAGCTTTCTTT
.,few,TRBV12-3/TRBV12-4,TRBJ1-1,CASSLGKGFEAFF,TGTGCCAGCAGTTTGGGGAAGGGATTTGAAGCTTTCTTT
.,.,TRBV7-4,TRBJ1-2,CASGEYSYGYTF,TGTGCCAGCGGGGAATACTCCTATGGCTACACCTTC
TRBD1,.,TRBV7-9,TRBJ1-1,CASSFLMGQGATEAFF,TGTGCCAGCAGCTTCCTCATGGGACAGGGGGCCACTGAAGCTTTCTTT
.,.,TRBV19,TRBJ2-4,CASSNRKFGDIQYF,TGTGCCAGTAGTAACCGGAAATTTGGGGACATTCAGTACTTC
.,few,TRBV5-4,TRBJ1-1,CASSLGANEAFF,TGTGCCAGCAGCTTGGGGGCGAACGAAGCTTTCTTT
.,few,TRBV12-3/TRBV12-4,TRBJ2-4,CASSLIKNIQYF,TGTGCCAGCAGTCTGATCAAAAACATTCAGTACTTC
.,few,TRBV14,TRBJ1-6,CASSQGHTWNSPLHF,TGTGCCAGCAGCCAAGGGCACACCTGGAATTCACCCCTCCACTTT
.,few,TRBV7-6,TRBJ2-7,CASSLNPVEALSHEQYF,TGTGCCAGCAGCTTAAACCCGGTAGAGGCATTGTCCCACGAGCAGTACTTC
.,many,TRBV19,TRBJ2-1,CASSFSDDSYNEQFF,TGTGCCAGTAGTTTCTCTGACGACTCCTACAATGAGCAGTTCTTC
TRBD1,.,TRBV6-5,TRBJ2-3,CASSGTGAITDTQYF,TGTGCCAGCAGTGGGACAGGGGCTATCACAGATACGCAGTATTTT
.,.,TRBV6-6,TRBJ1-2,CVSSFVVGDGYTF,TGTGTCAGCAGTTTCGTGGTCGGGGACGGCTACACCTTC
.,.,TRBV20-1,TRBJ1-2,CSARDPDGSSVHGYTF,TGCAGTGCTAGAGATCCGGACGGCTCTTCCGTGCATGGCTACACCTTC
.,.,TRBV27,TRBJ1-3,CASSLKKFGNTIYF,TGTGCCAGCAGTTTAAAAAAGTTTGGAAACACCATATATTTT
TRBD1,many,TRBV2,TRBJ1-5,CASLSEGARRDSNQPQHF,TGTGCCTCTCTAAGCGAGGGGGCCAGGAGGGATAGCAATCAGCCCCAGCATTTT
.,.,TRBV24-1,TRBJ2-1,CATGKGGDNEQFF,TGTGCCACCGGCAAGGGGGGGGACAATGAGCAGTTCTTC
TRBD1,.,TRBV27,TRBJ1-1,CASRQTGRTEAFF,TGTGCCAGCAGACAGACAGGGAGGACTGAAGCTTTCTTT
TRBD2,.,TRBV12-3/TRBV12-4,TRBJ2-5,CASSSSAGGLETQYF,TGTGCCAGCAGCTCCTCGGCGGGGGGCCTGGAGACCCAGTACTTC
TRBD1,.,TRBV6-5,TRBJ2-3,CASRRTGPGSPSDTQYF,TGTGCCAGCAGAAGGACAGGCCCTGGGAGTCCCTCAGATACGCAGTATTTT
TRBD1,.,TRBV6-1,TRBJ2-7,CASSEGQIPYEQYF,TGTGCCAGCAGTGAGGGACAGATTCCCTACGAGCAGTACTTC
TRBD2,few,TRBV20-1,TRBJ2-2,CSARDTASGGASTGELFF,TGCAGTGCTAGAGATACCGCTAGCGGGGGGGCGAGCACCGGGGAGCTGTTTTTT
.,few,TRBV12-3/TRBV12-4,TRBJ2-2,CASSSAGDTGELFF,TGTGCCAGCAGCTCCGCAGGGGACACCGGGGAGCTGTTTTTT
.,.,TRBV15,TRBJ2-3,CAISSPRDAPDTQYF,TGTGCCATCAGCAGTCCCCGGGACGCGCCAGATACGCAGTATTTT
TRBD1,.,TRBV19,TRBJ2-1,CASRQDRGRHEQFF,TGTGCCAGTCGACAGGACAGGGGACGTCATGAGCAGTTCTTC
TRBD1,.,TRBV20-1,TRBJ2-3,CSAPAGTDKYIDTDTQYF,TGCAGTGCTCCCGCCGGGACAGACAAATATATCGACACAGATACGCAGTATTTT
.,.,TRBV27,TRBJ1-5,CASSPLQGYSNQPQHF,TGTGCCAGCAGTCCGCTCCAGGGTTATAGCAATCAGCCCCAGCATTTT
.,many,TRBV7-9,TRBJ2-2,CASSPRVGKPGELFF,TGTGCCAGCAGCCCCCGCGTTGGGAAACCCGGGGAGCTGTTTTTT
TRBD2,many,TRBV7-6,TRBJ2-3,CASSLFPSGGGTDTQYF,TGTGCCAGCAGCTTATTCCCTAGCGGGGGAGGTACAGATACGCAGTATTTT
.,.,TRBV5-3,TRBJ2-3,CASSLDGPGSTDTQYF,TGTGCCAGCAGCTTGGACGGGCCGGGGAGCACAGATACGCAGTATTTT
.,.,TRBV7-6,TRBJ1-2,CASSSPAAGWYGYTF,TGTGCTAGCAGCTCACCGGCCGCAGGGTGGTACGGCTACACCTTC
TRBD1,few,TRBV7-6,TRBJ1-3,CASSTRDRGSGNTIYF,TGTGCCAGCAGCACCCGGGACAGGGGTTCTGGAAACACCATATATTTT
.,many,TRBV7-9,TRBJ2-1,CASSLAPRQAPNEQFF,TGTGCCAGCAGCTTGGCCCCACGCCAAGCCCCCAATGAGCAGTTCTTC
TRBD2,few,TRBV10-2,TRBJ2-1,CASRTRRGGLDNEQFF,TGCGCCAGCAGGACTAGACGGGGGGGCCTTGACAATGAGCAGTTCTTC
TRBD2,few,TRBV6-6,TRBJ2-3,CASSYLASGGVQDTQYF,TGTGCCAGCAGTTACCTGGCTAGCGGGGGGGTCCAAGATACGCAGTATTTT
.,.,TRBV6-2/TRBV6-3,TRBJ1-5,CASSNRDQPQHF,TGTGCCAGCAGCAACAGGGACCAGCCCCAGCATTTT
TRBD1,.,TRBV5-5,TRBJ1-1,CASSWDRGGMNTEAFF,TGTGCCAGCAGCTGGGACAGGGGTGGCATGAACACTGAAGCTTTCTTT
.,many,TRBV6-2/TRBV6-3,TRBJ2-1,CASSYHGAYNEQFF,TGTGCCAGCAGTTACCACGGGGCCTACAATGAGCAGTTCTTC
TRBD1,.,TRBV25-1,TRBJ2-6,CASTEGTAPWGANVLTF,TGTGCCAGCACCGAGGGGACAGCCCCGTGGGGGGCCAACGTCCTGACTTTC
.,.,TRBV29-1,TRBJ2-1,CSVEAAPNEQFF,TGCAGCGTTGAGGCGGCGCCCAATGAGCAGTTCTTC
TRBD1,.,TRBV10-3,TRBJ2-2,CATPRTGENTGELFF,TGTGCCACCCCGCGGACAGGGGAAAACACCGGGGAGCTGTTTTTT
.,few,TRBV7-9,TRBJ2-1,CASSPKAYRDRRNEQFF,TGTGCCAGCAGCCCAAAAGCCTACAGGGATCGTCGTAATGAGCAGTTCTTC
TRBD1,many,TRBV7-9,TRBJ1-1,CASSLGYRGLENTEAFF,TGTGCCAGCAGCTTAGGATACAGGGGCCTTGAGAACACTGAAGCTTTCTTT
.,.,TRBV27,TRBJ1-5,CASSLRDQGWDQPQHF,TGTGCCAGCAGTTTACGGGACCAGGGTTGGGATCAGCCCCAGCATTTT
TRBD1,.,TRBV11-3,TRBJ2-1,CASSHRTGRSSYNEQFF,TGTGCCAGCAGCCACCGGACAGGACGAAGCTCCTACAATGAGCAGTTCTTC
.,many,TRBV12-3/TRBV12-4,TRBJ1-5,CASSLLRFDNQPQHF,TGTGCCAGCAGTTTATTACGATTTGACAATCAGCCCCAGCATTTT
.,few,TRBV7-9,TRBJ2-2,CASRSPYSYTGELFF,TGTGCCAGCCGCTCTCCCTACTCTTACACCGGGGAGCTGTTTTTT
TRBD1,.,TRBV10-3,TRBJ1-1,CAIRTGQGDTEAFF,TGTGCCATCAGGACGGGACAGGGGGACACTGAAGCTTTCTTT
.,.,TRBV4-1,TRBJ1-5,CASSHTDVMRPQHF,TGCGCCAGCAGCCATACCGATGTTATGAGGCCCCAGCATTTT
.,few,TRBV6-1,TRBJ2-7,CASSYPGGGEDEQYF,TGTGCCAGCAGCTACCCCGGAGGGGGGGAGGACGAGCAGTACTTC
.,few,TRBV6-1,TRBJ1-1,CASSEQVKGNTEAFF,TGTGCCAGCAGTGAGCAGGTAAAGGGGAACACTGAAGCTTTCTTT